A single sample is the source of the 14 T cell receptor beta chains below, sequenced in a study of cytomegalovirus exposure and HLA in healthy donors (dated by TCRdb to the late 2010s). The receptor library was made with the immunoSEQ multiplex PCR assay. The source is immuneACCESS, and TCRdb retained only in-frame sequences with V and J called. Part of the clones is not carried over; for the studies checked, unresolved V genes explain less than half of this, and the remainder is unexplained. This sample lists under 50,000 clones; 80% to 95% were detected once. Clones ranked in the top ten supply less than 2.5% of the sample. Sequenced: PBMCs. These receptors were obtained from a woman aged 18-30 years in good health and CMV-seronegative.

The chain uses TRBV11-2 and TRBJ1-5, with 8 bases identical to TRBD1. V was pared by 3 bases and J by 5 bases, with 6 bases of the junction left unmatched. The CDR3 consists of 15 residues. The germline V gene encodes CDR1 SGHAT and CDR2 FQNNGV. The chain's CDR3 is CASSLAGGGDQPQHF. The CDR3 DNA is TGTGCCAGCAGCTTGGCAGGGGGCGGGGATCAGCCCCAGCATTTT.

The gene calls are TRBV30 and TRBJ2-2; weak D call: TRBD1 (6 bases). The V end lost 6 bases, the J end lost 4 bases, and 12 bases lay between the germline ends. The CDR3 has 13 amino acids. Germline CDR1 reads GTSNPN; CDR2 reads SVGIG (reference sequence). The CDR3 sequence: CACRTDLTGELFF. CDR3 DNA: TGTGCCTGCCGGACAGACCTCACCGGGGAGCTGTTTTTT.

The chain has TRBV2 and TRBJ1-4; no firm D call. The CDR3 has 16 residues. In germline, CDR1 is SNHLY, CDR2 FYNNEI. V lost 2 bases, J lost 7 bases, and 17 bases lay in between. The CDR3, as DNA: TGTGCCAGCAGTGAATCGTGGGATATAGAGGGTGAAAAACTGTTTTTT. The encoded protein is CASSESWDIEGEKLFF.

The rearrangement joins TRBV19 to TRBJ1-2; the match to TRBD1 covers 7 bases. Germline V gene sequence: CDR1 LNHDA, CDR2 SQIVND (reference sequence). Trimming removed 9 bases from V and 3 bases from J; junction bases left unmatched: 19. The CDR3 covers 17 residues. The CDR3 coding sequence is TGTGCCAGCTCAACCAATACCTACAGGGGCAGGGACTATGGCTACACCTTC. Its protein is CASSTNTYRGRDYGYTF. The full variable domain, its missing parts supplied by reference TRBV19 and TRBJ1-2, is DGGITQSPKYLFRKEGQNVTLSCEQNLNHDAMYWYRQDPGQGLRLIYYSQIVNDFQKGDIAEGYSVSREKKESFPLTVTSAQKNPTAFYLCASSTNTYRGRDYGYTFGSGTRLTVV.

The V gene is TRBV7-9, the J gene TRBJ1-6; D might be TRBD1 (6 bases). The CDR3 is 15 residues long. Germline CDR1 and CDR2: SEHNR and FQNEAQ (reference sequence). Trimming removed 2 bases from V and 7 bases from J, with 12 bases in between. The CDR3 loop is CASSLQGQGNSPLHF. The CDR3 DNA sequence: TGTGCCAGCAGCTTACAGGGACAAGGGAATTCACCCCTCCACTTT. The entire variable domain, with the rest obtained from reference TRBV7-9 and TRBJ1-6, is as follows: DTGVSQNPRHKITKRGQNVTFRCDPISEHNRLYWYRQTLGQGPEFLTYFQNEAQLEKSRLLSDRFSAERPKGSFSTLEIQRTEQGDSAMYLCASSLQGQGNSPLHFGNGTRLTVT.

The chain joins TRBV5-4 to TRBJ2-2; 12 bases map to TRBD2. Trimming took 4 bases from V and 4 from J; bases not matched to a gene: 2. CDR3 length: 15 amino acids. The germline CDR1 and CDR2 sequences are SGHNT and YYREEE (reference sequence). CDR3 amino acids: CASSPGLAGTGELFF. The CDR3 coding sequence is TGTGCCAGCAGCCCGGGACTAGCGGGCACCGGGGAGCTGTTTTTT.

The V call is TRBV6-1, the J call TRBJ1-2; 8 positions agree with TRBD1. This CDR3 contains 13 residues. Germline values: CDR1 MNHNS, CDR2 SASEGT. V shed 6 bases, J shed 8 bases, and the junction held 8 bases outside the gene matches. The CDR3 spells CASSDGTGLGYTF. The CDR3 nucleotides read TGTGCCAGCAGCGATGGGACAGGCTTGGGCTACACCTTC.

This sequence joins TRBV28 and TRBJ2-7; no reliable D call. This CDR3 comprises 16 residues. V gave up 4 bases and J gave up 3 bases, with 19 bases separating them. CDR1 and CDR2 from the germline V gene are MDHEN and SYDVKM. The CDR3 region has the DNA TGTGCCAGCAGTTCTCCGGGTGCAGCGAAACGCTACGAGCAGTACTTC. Protein product: CASSSPGAAKRYEQYF.

The V gene is TRBV10-3, the J gene TRBJ1-3; D is perhaps TRBD1 (6 bases). The germline CDR1 and CDR2 sequences are ENHRY and SYGVKD. Trimming stripped 11 bases from V and 3 bases from J, with 17 bases between. The CDR3 has 14 amino acids. CDR3 sequence reads: CAVSSGGSGNTIYF. CDR3 DNA sequence: TGTGCCGTATCTAGCGGGGGCAGTGGAAACACCATATATTTT.

The chain employs TRBV11-2 and TRBJ2-3; the D is unclear. The CDR3 totals 11 residues. Germline CDR1 reads SGHAT; CDR2 reads FQNNGV. V shed 5 bases and J shed 3 bases, with 3 bases lying between them. The CDR3 bases are TGTGCCAGCAGCCGTACAGATACGCAGTATTTT. It yields the protein CASSRTDTQYF.

The chain links TRBV27 to TRBJ2-7, with unresolved D. This CDR3 is 13 amino acids long. V lost 5 bases and J 3 bases, leaving 11 bases between the germline ends. Germline assignment: CDR1 MNHEY and CDR2 SMNVEV (reference sequence). The CDR3 here is CASSARNSYEQYF. In DNA, the CDR3 is TGTGCCAGCAGTGCGAGAAACAGCTACGAGCAGTACTTC.

The rearrangement uses TRBV4-1 and TRBJ2-7; D might be TRBD1 (6 bases). Looked up from germline, CDR1 is MGHRA and CDR2 is YSYEKL. The CDR3 length is 17 residues. The V end lost 0 bases, the J end lost 0 bases, and 15 bases lay between the germline ends. The CDR3 DNA reads as TGCGCCAGCAGCCAAGATGCAGCCAGGGGATACTCCTACGAGCAGTACTTC. It encodes CASSQDAARGYSYEQYF.

The chain has TRBV27 and TRBJ1-4; 9 positions match TRBD1. The CDR3 extends over 15 amino acids. J lost 3 bases, V lost 6 bases, and 5 bases had no gene match. Germline V CDR1 and CDR2: MNHEY, SMNVEV (reference sequence). CDR3 nucleotide sequence: TGTGCCAGCAGGACGCGGACAGGGGCTAATGAAAAACTGTTTTTT. Encoded protein: CASRTRTGANEKLFF.

This clone has just one count. This chain links TRBV28 with TRBJ1-1; possible D gene TRBD1, 5 bases. The CDR3 is 17 residues long. Between the trimmed V and J ends, which lost 6 bases and 1 base, there was a span of 21 bases. Germline CDR1 and CDR2: MDHEN and SYDVKM. CDR3 sequence reads: CASSPPAGLETNTEAFF. CDR3 DNA: TGTGCCAGCAGCCCTCCCGCGGGGCTGGAGACGAACACTGAAGCTTTCTTT.